The 12 T cell receptor beta chains listed next were all sequenced from one sample in a study of T cell responses to AZD1222 COVID-19 vaccine (TCRdb year 2021). Library creation used the immunoSEQ multiplex PCR assay. TCRdb provides this immuneACCESS table in a form limited to in-frame rearrangements. Some clones are lacking; in checked studies, under half of them reflect an unresolved V gene, and why the rest are absent is not known. The sample records about 130,000 clones, approximately 94% of which are singletons. The ten largest clonotypes hold 9.1% of the sample. The time point label corresponds to: baseline before first vaccination. The sample was peripheral blood, taken on day 0 of AZD1222 vaccination. These receptors all stem from an adult in good health.

This rearrangement joins TRBV12-5 to TRBJ1-1; perhaps TRBD1 as D (6 bases). The V gene lost 5 bases and the J gene lost 4 bases, with 11 bases spanning the gap. This CDR3 spans 13 amino acids. CDR1 is LGHNT, CDR2 FRNRAP, per germline. This CDR3 is CASGQLDSTEAFF. The CDR3 coding sequence is TGTGCTAGTGGTCAATTGGACAGCACTGAAGCTTTCTTT.

The V call is TRBV6-5, the J call TRBJ1-3, with D unclear. This CDR3 spans 14 amino acids. Trimming left V 6 bases short and J 1 base short, with 10 bases between. Germline-derived CDR1 and CDR2 are MNHEY and SVGAGI. The CDR3 bases are TGTGCCAGCAGCGATATGGGGTCTGGAAACACCATATATTTT. It codes for CASSDMGSGNTIYF.

This chain connects TRBV9 to TRBJ2-2, with a possible D match to TRBD2 (6 bases). The CDR3 runs 14 residues. Trimming pared 0 bases from V and 8 bases from J, leaving 11 bases between. CDR1 is SGDLS and CDR2 is YYNGEE in the germline V gene. CDR3 nucleotide sequence: TGTGCCAGCAGCGTAGCCTCGGGACTTGGGGAGCTGTTTTTT. This encodes CASSVASGLGELFF.

This chain links TRBV2 with TRBJ1-2; weak D call: TRBD1 (5 bases). Germline values: CDR1 SNHLY, CDR2 FYNNEI. This CDR3 has 12 amino acids. V shed 6 bases and J shed 7 bases, with 12 bases lying between them. CDR3 coding DNA: TGTGCCAGCAGCCCGTCCGGGGGTGGCTACACCTTC. Protein sequence: CASSPSGGGYTF.

The chain has TRBV29-1 and TRBJ1-1; 11 bases line up with TRBD1. The V segment lost 7 bases and the J segment 4 bases; nucleotides outside the gene matches: 5. The CDR3 contains 13 residues. In germline, CDR1 is SQVTM, CDR2 ANQGSEA. The CDR3 loop reads CSAKDRGLTEAFF. The CDR3 DNA reads as TGCAGCGCCAAGGACAGGGGGCTCACTGAAGCTTTCTTT.

V gene TRBV27 combines with J gene TRBJ1-2; weak D call: TRBD1 (6 bases). Trimming cost V 4 bases and J 4 bases, with 16 bases left between them. From germline, CDR1 is MNHEY and CDR2 SMNVEV (reference sequence). The length of the CDR3 is 15 residues. The CDR3 loop reads CASSSRGGGGYGYTF. CDR3 bases: TGTGCCAGCAGTTCCAGAGGGGGAGGAGGCTATGGCTACACCTTC.

The genes are TRBV10-3 and TRBJ2-1, with no clear D. Trimming cost V 7 bases and J 7 bases, with 14 bases left between them. CDR1 ENHRY and CDR2 SYGVKD come from the germline V gene. This CDR3 comprises 13 residues. The CDR3 nucleotides read TGTGCCATCACCCCGACTTACTGGAATGAGCAGTTCTTC. Translated: CAITPTYWNEQFF.

This clone was seen once. The V call is TRBV6-4, the J call TRBJ1-6, with no clear D. Looked up from germline, CDR1 is MRHNA and CDR2 is SNTAGT. The CDR3 has 14 amino acids. Trimming stripped 5 bases from V and 7 bases from J, with 12 bases between. This chain's CDR3 is CASSKGGENSPLHF. The CDR3 nucleotides are TGTGCCAGCAGTAAGGGAGGTGAGAATTCACCCCTCCACTTT.

The chain joins TRBV14 to TRBJ2-3; TRBD1 might be the D (6 bases). The V end was cut by 5 bases, the J end by 8 bases, with 14 bases between. CDR3 length: 13 residues. Germline CDR1 reads SGHDN; CDR2 reads FVKESK. Here the CDR3 reads CASSYLGAGTQYF. The DNA for the CDR3 is TGTGCCAGCAGCTATCTGGGGGCTGGTACGCAGTATTTT.

This clone has a handful of counts. The chain is built from TRBV13 and TRBJ1-1; TRBD1 is a possible D gene (6 bases). The CDR3 length is 15 residues. CDR1 PRHDT and CDR2 FYEKMQ come from the germline V gene (reference sequence). Trimming pared 1 base from V and 4 bases from J, leaving 13 bases between. The CDR3 nucleotides are TGTGCCAGCAGCTTAGTGGGGGGCGCGGGCACTGAAGCTTTCTTT. As protein: CASSLVGGAGTEAFF.

This clone was counted between two and nine times. The chain joins TRBV7-9 to TRBJ1-2; D gene ambiguous. The CDR3 is 13 residues long. The germline V and J ends were trimmed by 4 bases and 10 bases, with 16 bases remaining between them. Looked up from germline, CDR1 is SEHNR and CDR2 is FQNEAQ (reference sequence). CDR3 DNA: TGTGCCAGCAGCTCCCCACGGGATCTGGACTACACCTTC. As protein: CASSSPRDLDYTF. Drawing the rest from reference TRBV7-9 and TRBJ1-2, the complete variable domain is DTGVSQNPRHKITKRGQNVTFRCDPISEHNRLYWYRQTLGQGPEFLTYFQNEAQLEKSRLLSDRFSAERPKGSFSTLEIQRTEQGDSAMYLCASSSPRDLDYTFGSGTRLTVV.

The chain's CDR3 is CASSNRGENTEAFF. The CDR3 DNA sequence: TGTGCCAGCAGCAACAGGGGGGAAAACACTGAAGCTTTCTTT. This chain joins TRBV2 and TRBJ1-1; TRBD1 aligns across 8 bases. The CDR3 has 14 residues. J was trimmed by 2 bases and V by 6 bases; bases with no gene match: 5. Germline CDR1 reads SNHLY; CDR2 reads FYNNEI. The full variable domain, completed using reference TRBV2 and TRBJ1-1, is EPEVTQTPSHQVTQMGQEVILRCVPISNHLYFYWYRQILGQKVEFLVSFYNNEISEKSEIFDDQFSVERPDGSNFTLKIRSTKLEDSAMYFCASSNRGENTEAFFGQGTRLTVV.